The source of this TCR beta chain is a study of T cell repertoires in cytomegalovirus infection. Whole-study results and caveats: The response measured ex vivo was dominated by TCR beta clonotypes (HLA-C-restricted and CMV-specific). The study identified carriers of CMV plus the relevant HLA from cumulative public TCR beta family frequency.

At least ten counts were recorded for this clonotype. Its antigen is unknown. This CDR3 region has 15 residues. Germline lookup yields CDR1 SGHTA and CDR2 FQGNSA. V lost 10 bases and J 3 bases, leaving 18 bases between the germline ends. One entry per CDR3 protein results from TCRdb running MiXCR on the reads. The table records 200,000 to 300,000 distinct CDR3 sequences, around 9% of them present only once. Sequencing was performed on PBMCs. This TCR came from a human donor in good health (CMV status not recorded). Some clones in this sample may be carry-over from other donors' samples. The chain uses TRBV7-2 and TRBJ1-4, with TRBD1 as a possible D gene (6 bases). DNA for the CDR3: TGTGCCACAGGTTACACAGGGTCGGCTAATGAAAAACTGTTTTTT. Residues: CATGYTGSANEKLFF.